The present T cell receptor beta chain was sequenced within a study of blood T cell repertoires in COVID-19. Study in general: Collection of acute and convalescent COVID-19 samples took place in the United States, Italy and Spain.

Assay: immunoSEQ multiplex PCR; the TCRdb copy retains only in-frame clones and omits some. The sample includes about 330,000 clones, around 87% seen only once; the top ten take roughly 5.3%. There are 17 residues in the CDR3. This clone was seen more than once but under ten times. The sequence came from a woman aged 25 to 39 who had recovered from COVID-19. The V and J genes are TRBV21-1 and TRBJ1-1. TRBV21-1 is flagged as a pseudogene. Sample: PBMCs or T cells enriched from blood (not recorded which). The CDR3 is CASSKDRGPRMNTEAFF. CDR3 nucleotide sequence: TGTGCCAGCAGCAAAGACCGGGGTCCCCGAATGAACACTGAAGCTTTCTTT.